This T cell receptor (beta chain) was identified in a study of blood T cell repertoires in COVID-19. The wider study: From the United States, Italy and Spain came samples of acute and convalescent COVID-19. The cDNA or gDNA used as material had been derived from T cells, B-cell-depleted T cells, or PBMCs.

Original handling: Reference gene primer amplification gave estimated nucleated cell counts. The table came from immunoSEQ multiplex PCR; TCRdb's copy has only in-frame clones and leaves some out. V and J calls and clone size come straight from that table; D and trimming were deduced from the DNA. The sample contains 350,000 to 450,000 clones, less than 85% of which appear only once. CDR1 and CDR2 (germline): MNHEY, SVGAGI. With V trimmed by 2 bases and J by 15 bases, 10 bases remained unmatched. The CDR3 is 13 residues long. Sequencing was performed on peripheral blood. The receptor was derived from a woman aged 18-35 years with acute or convalescent COVID-19. The chain links TRBV6-5 to TRBJ2-1, with 7 bases fitting TRBD1. This CDR3 reads CASSYVDRAYRFF. The CDR3, as DNA: TGTGCCAGCAGTTACGTAGACAGGGCTTATCGGTTCTTC.